This T cell receptor (beta chain) comes out of a study of blood T cells in healthy people across ages. About this clonotype: Its antigen is undetermined.

General study points: Researchers judged that diversity estimates from one million T cells fell short of true values. A strong correlation was seen between TCR beta diversity and naive T cell percentage.

This CDR3 comprises 19 residues. CDR1 and CDR2 (germline): DFQATT, SNEGSKA (reference sequence). The V gene lost 1 base and the J gene lost 4 bases, with 28 bases spanning the gap. The authors ran a second PCR of about 7 to 12 cycles using a sample-barcoded 5' primer and a J-beta primer mix. MiXCR, applied by TCRdb to the 5' RACE reads, yields one record per CDR3 protein. The data contain 750,000 to 850,000 distinct CDR3 sequences, 20% to 25% of them seen just once; the ten biggest clones take up 3% to 4%. Separately, the same data were catalogued under a study of T cells of mothers and their children. As that study records: Mothers yielded over 10 million CDR3 reads, children about 3.1 million each. There was no detection of any persistent microchimeric T cell clones.

Sample: blood. The rearrangement joins TRBV20-1 to TRBJ1-2, with a tentative D call TRBD1 (6 bases). This receptor was identified in a boy aged 10-17 years in good health. CDR3 DNA sequence: TGCAGTGCTAGAGTGGGGGGCGGTGTGTCCCCTAAAGGCTTCTATGGCTACACCTTC. This codes for CSARVGGGVSPKGFYGYTF.